This TCR beta chain emerged from a study of spatial heterogeneity in lung cancer. Study-wide context: Available follow-up PBMC samples were sequenced, at a median of approximately 2 years post-resection.

This CDR3 has 16 residues. V lost 2 bases to trimming and J lost 7 bases, with 21 bases between them. Germline V lookup: CDR1 DFQATT, CDR2 SNEGSKA (reference sequence). Time point indicated: blood at routine non-recurrence follow-up after resection. Unsorted whole RNA samples from tumor, nontumor lung or frozen PBMC were sequenced. TCRdb reprocessed the 5' RACE reads via MiXCR and lists one record per CDR3 protein. The table has around 45,000 distinct CDR3 sequences, 20% to 25% seen once. The chain joins TRBV20-1 to TRBJ2-1; no definite D call. The input for sequencing was PBMCs, taken at follow-up. This receptor was obtained from a female donor with early-stage non-small cell lung cancer. The CDR3 nucleotides read TGCAGTGCTAGACCCTTTGACGGGTCTTTGTTGAATGAGCAGTTCTTC. This codes for CSARPFDGSLLNEQFF.